The TCR beta chain under discussion was sequenced for a study of blood T cell repertoires in COVID-19. This CDR3 comprises 16 residues. The ends were cut back, 2 bases at V and 0 bases at J, with 8 bases in the middle. CDR1 MNHNS and CDR2 SASEGT come from the germline V gene. Produced via immunoSEQ multiplex PCR; TCRdb's table is partial and in-frame only. In the table there are hundreds of thousands of clones, nearly 90% of which are singletons. Recruits, aged roughly 18 to 89 years, lived in some 25 US areas. The chain is built from TRBV6-1 and TRBJ1-6; D is unresolved. The sample consisted of PBMCs or T cells enriched from blood (not recorded which). This clonotype originated in a woman aged 18-29 years with acute COVID-19. The CDR3 spells CASSEIPVSYNSPLHF. DNA of the CDR3: TGTGCCAGCAGTGAAATTCCGGTCTCCTATAATTCACCCCTCCACTTT.